Sequencing of this T cell receptor beta chain was carried out in a study of early T cells in non-severe SARS-CoV-2 infection (dated by TCRdb to about 2021). With respect to the entire study: Because TCR sequencing relied on bulk RNA taken from unsorted whole blood, pairing of alpha and beta chains was not possible. Broader findings and caveats from the paper: Matching against VDJdb was skewed toward anti-spike CD8 responses, likely underestimated virus-specific expansions, and missed private and CD4 specificities.

This was a case-control study nested in a cohort of healthcare workers in London, UK, who had nasopharyngeal swab PCR tests and blood samples taken every week. Between 23 and 31 March 2020, the week of the UK lockdown, healthcare workers were enrolled and then followed up weekly for as long as 16 weeks. Libraries were constructed by 5' RACE. TCRdb lists the instrument as NextSeq 500. To correct for sequencing error and PCR bias, the TCR library protocol tagged individual cDNA molecules with unique molecular identifiers. Both TCR alpha and beta chains were sequenced, and tight co-correlation was observed between alpha and beta sequence abundances in each sample. In the original analysis: Decombinator V4 was used to annotate the V gene, J gene and CDR3 of the TCR sequences. Expanded TCRs were defined as changing significantly between any two time points under a Poisson model with p below 0.0001. TCR abundances were normalised to the total number of TCRs sequenced in each sample and reported as counts per million. MAIT TCRs were defined by TRAV1-2 paired with TRAJ12, TRAJ20 or TRAJ33, and iNKT TCRs by TRAV10 paired with TRAJ18. VDJdb, accessed 1 November 2021, was searched for CMV, EBV and SARS-CoV-2 annotated TCRs, excluding TCRs annotated for multiple antigens. Starting from the raw public reads, TCRdb applied fastp trimming at Q25, assembled clones with MiXCR and retained in-frame beta chains. Entries are consolidated by CDR3 protein sequence, retaining the most common genes and DNA. The V and J calls here are based on TCRdb, not the publication. The sample table holds roughly 54,000 distinct CDR3 sequences, of which roughly 7.1% were seen once. Over 9.5% of the sample goes to the ten largest clones.

With respect to this clonotype: Its antigen is unknown. It has no much larger one-base neighbor in the sample; base qualities were not kept.

According to the germline V gene (reference sequence), CDR1 reads DFQATT and CDR2 reads SNEGSKA. The CDR3 numbers 18 residues from cysteine through phenylalanine. Only CDR3 DNA is held: 54 bases, read in frame from base 1. A distance of 22 bases separates the germline ends of V and J, which lose 0 bases and 4 bases respectively. Recombination joined TRBV20-1 with TRBJ2-1; the best D guess is TRBD2, with 5 bases matching. This clonotype originated in an adult who was a healthcare worker with PCR-confirmed SARS-CoV-2 infection or an uninfected control (not recorded which). This specimen was whole blood, taken at baseline. The nucleotide sequence is TGCAGTGCTAGAGATCGCGGAGGTCCCCTATTTAAATACAATGAGCAGTTCTTC. This gives the protein CSARDRGGPLFKYNEQFF.